A single sample is the source of the 4 T cell receptor beta chains below, sequenced in a study of shared clonotypes between healthy human individuals. The table came from immunoSEQ multiplex PCR; TCRdb's copy has only in-frame clones and leaves some out. Of under 1,100,000 clones listed, approximately 70% were seen once; the top ten hold approximately 1.5%. Sequencing used memory CD4+ T cells sorted from blood. This sample's subset: CD45RA-negative fraction. These receptors originate from a young man in good health.

The genes are TRBV10-3 and TRBJ2-7; tentatively, D is TRBD2 (5 bases). The CDR3 is made up of 14 amino acids. Per the germline V gene, CDR1 is ENHRY and CDR2 is SYGVKD. Trimming pared 4 bases from V and 3 bases from J, leaving 13 bases between. The CDR3 reads CAISGTPLDYEQYF. CDR3 DNA sequence: TGTGCCATCAGTGGGACTCCTCTTGACTACGAGCAGTACTTC.

This clone was detected a few times. The chain combines TRBV5-4 with TRBJ2-3, with D maybe TRBD2 (5 bases). The CDR3 extends over 15 amino acids. Deletions cut 4 bases from V and 1 base from J, with 13 bases between. Germline loops: CDR1 SGHNT, CDR2 YYREEE (reference sequence). The CDR3 bases are TGTGCCAGCAGCCTCCAAGTGGGAGGCACAGATACGCAGTATTTT. As protein: CASSLQVGGTDTQYF.

This clone occurred a few times. The CDR3 loop reads CASSWGQGANTEAFF. Written as DNA, the CDR3 is TGCGCCAGCAGCTGGGGACAGGGGGCGAACACTGAAGCTTTCTTT. The V gene is TRBV5-1, the J gene TRBJ1-1; TRBD1 agrees at 12 bases. The V gene end was trimmed by 3 bases and the J gene end by 1 base; junction bases not matched to a gene: 1. Per germline, CDR1 SGHRS and CDR2 YFSETQ. This CDR3 comprises 15 residues.

V usage is TRBV10-2 and J usage is TRBJ2-1; TRBD2 matches at 7 bases. The CDR3 length is 16 residues. Per germline, CDR1 WSHSY and CDR2 SAAADI. Germline trimming cut 5 bases from V and 2 bases from J; bases unmatched to any gene: 9. CDR3 DNA: TGCGCCAGCAGTTTTAGCGGGTCTGGCACCTACAATGAGCAGTTCTTC. Encoded protein: CASSFSGSGTYNEQFF.